This TCR beta chain was obtained from a study of shared clonotypes between healthy human individuals. Study at large: Every donor yielded three CD4 naive, three CD4 memory, two CD8 naive and one CD8 memory plate.

The data were produced by immunoSEQ multiplex PCR, yet TCRdb's version contains in-frame clones alone and is incomplete. The data show millions of clones, about 95% seen once. The CDR3 is 17 amino acids. Trimming took off 0 bases at V and 0 bases at J, with 11 bases between the two ends. The clonotype originates from a young man in good health. The V call is TRBV23-1, the J call TRBJ1-4, with a weak D call TRBD1 (5 bases). TRBV23-1 is filed as an ORF, its function uncertain. The specimen sequenced was naive CD4+ T cells sorted from blood. Documented subset: CD45RA+ positively selected. CDR3 sequence (DNA): TGCGCCAGCAGTCAATCGTCGGGGCAGACAACTAATGAAAAACTGTTTTTT. Its translation is CASSQSSGQTTNEKLFF.